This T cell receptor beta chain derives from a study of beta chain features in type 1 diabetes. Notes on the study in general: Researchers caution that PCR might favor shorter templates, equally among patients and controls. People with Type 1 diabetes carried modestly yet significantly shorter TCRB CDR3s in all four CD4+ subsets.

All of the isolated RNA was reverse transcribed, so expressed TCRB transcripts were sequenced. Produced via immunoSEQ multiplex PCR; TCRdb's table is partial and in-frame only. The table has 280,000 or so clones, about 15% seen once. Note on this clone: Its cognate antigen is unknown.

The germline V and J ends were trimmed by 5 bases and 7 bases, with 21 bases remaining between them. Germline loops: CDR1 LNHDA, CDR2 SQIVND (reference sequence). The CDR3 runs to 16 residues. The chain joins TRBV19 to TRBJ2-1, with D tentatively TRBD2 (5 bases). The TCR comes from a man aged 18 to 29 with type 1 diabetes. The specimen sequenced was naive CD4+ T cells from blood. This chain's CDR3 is CASSRRRPDSGNEQFF. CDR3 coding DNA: TGTGCCAGTAGTCGACGTAGACCAGACTCGGGGAATGAGCAGTTCTTC.